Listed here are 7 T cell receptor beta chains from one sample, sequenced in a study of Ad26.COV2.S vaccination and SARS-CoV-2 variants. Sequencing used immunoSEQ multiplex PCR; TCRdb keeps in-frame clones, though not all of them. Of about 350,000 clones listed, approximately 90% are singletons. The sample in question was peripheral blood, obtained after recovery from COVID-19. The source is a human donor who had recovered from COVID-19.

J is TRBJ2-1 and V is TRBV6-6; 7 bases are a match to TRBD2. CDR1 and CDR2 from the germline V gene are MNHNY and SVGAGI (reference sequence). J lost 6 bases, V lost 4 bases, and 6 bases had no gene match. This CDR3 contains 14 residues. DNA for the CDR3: TGTGCCAGCAGTTGGGCGGGGGTTCGCAATGAGCAGTTCTTC. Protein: CASSWAGVRNEQFF.

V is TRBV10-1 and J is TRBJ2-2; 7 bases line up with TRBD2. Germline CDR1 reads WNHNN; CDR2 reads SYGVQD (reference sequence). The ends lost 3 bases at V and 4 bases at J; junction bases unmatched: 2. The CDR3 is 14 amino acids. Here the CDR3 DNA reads TGCGCCAGCAGTGAATCGGGGGGCACCGGGGAGCTGTTTTTT. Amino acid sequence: CASSESGGTGELFF.

The chain's CDR3 is CASRDWGAADTQYF. The CDR3 DNA is TGTGCCAGCAGGGACTGGGGGGCTGCAGATACGCAGTATTTT. This chain joins TRBV2 and TRBJ2-3; D possibly matches TRBD1 or TRBD2 (6 bases each). The CDR3 length is 14 residues. V was trimmed by 6 bases and J by 4 bases, leaving 14 bases between them. CDR1 is SNHLY, CDR2 FYNNEI, per germline.

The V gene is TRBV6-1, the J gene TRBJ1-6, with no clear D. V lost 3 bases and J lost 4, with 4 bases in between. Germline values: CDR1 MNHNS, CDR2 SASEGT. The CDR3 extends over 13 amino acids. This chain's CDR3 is CASSEGYNSPLHF. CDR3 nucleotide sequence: TGTGCCAGCAGTGAGGGGTATAATTCACCCCTCCACTTT.

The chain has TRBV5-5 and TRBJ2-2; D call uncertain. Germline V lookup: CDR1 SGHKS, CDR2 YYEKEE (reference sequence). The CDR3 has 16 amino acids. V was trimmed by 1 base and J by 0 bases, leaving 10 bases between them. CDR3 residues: CASSLPNTANTGELFF. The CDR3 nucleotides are TGTGCCAGCAGCTTGCCTAACACAGCGAACACCGGGGAGCTGTTTTTT.

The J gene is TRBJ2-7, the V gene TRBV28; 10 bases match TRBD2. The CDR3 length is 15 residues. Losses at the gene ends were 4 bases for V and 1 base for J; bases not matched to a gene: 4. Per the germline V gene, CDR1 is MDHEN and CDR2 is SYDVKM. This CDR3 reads CASSSSSGGSYEQYF. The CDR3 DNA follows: TGTGCCAGCAGTTCCTCTAGCGGGGGTTCCTACGAGCAGTACTTC.

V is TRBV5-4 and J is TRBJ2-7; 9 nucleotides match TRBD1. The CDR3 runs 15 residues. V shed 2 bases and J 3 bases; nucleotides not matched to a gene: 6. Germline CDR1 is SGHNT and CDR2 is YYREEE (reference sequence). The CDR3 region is CASSLPGQGVYEQYF. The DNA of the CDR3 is TGTGCCAGCAGCTTACCGGGACAGGGCGTCTACGAGCAGTACTTC.